These 8 T cell receptor beta chains share one sample of origin, sequenced in a study of blood T cell repertoires in COVID-19. The data were produced by immunoSEQ multiplex PCR, yet TCRdb's version contains in-frame clones alone and is incomplete. The sample holds 180,000 or so clones, about four fifths seen once. The sample comprised PBMCs or T cells enriched from blood (not recorded which). The receptors were gathered from a man aged 35 to 55 who had recovered from COVID-19.

The V and J genes are TRBV6-5 and TRBJ1-3; 9 bases align to TRBD1. This CDR3 is 15 amino acids long. After removal of 8 bases from V and 2 bases from J, the junction contained 7 bases not matched to a gene. The germline gives CDR1 MNHEY, CDR2 SVGAGI. The CDR3: CASRRGTGPGNTIYF. CDR3 bases: TGTGCCAGCCGACGGGGGACAGGGCCTGGAAACACCATATATTTT.

This chain links TRBV29-1 with TRBJ1-1; TRBD1 agrees at 7 bases. CDR3 length: 12 residues. The V gene's germline CDR1 is SQVTM and CDR2 ANQGSEA. With 6 bases clipped from V and 4 bases from J, the junction kept 5 bases outside the gene matches. The CDR3 spells CSVTRTGTEAFF. The CDR3 nucleotides are TGCAGCGTCACCCGGACAGGCACTGAAGCTTTCTTT.

The chain combines TRBV5-4 with TRBJ2-5, with 7 positions matching TRBD1. V dropped 2 bases and J dropped 5; count of bases not matched to a gene: 6. The CDR3 has 14 residues. Germline V lookup: CDR1 SGHNT, CDR2 YYREEE (reference sequence). The CDR3 loop is CASSFEGAMETQYF. CDR3 DNA sequence: TGTGCCAGCAGCTTCGAGGGGGCCATGGAGACCCAGTACTTC.

The genes are TRBV4-1 and TRBJ2-5, with 7 bases matching TRBD1. J gave up 3 bases and V 0 bases, and 4 bases lay outside the gene matches. Germline loops: CDR1 MGHRA, CDR2 YSYEKL. The length of the CDR3 is 15 residues. In DNA, the CDR3 is TGCGCCAGCAGCCAAGAAGGGACAGCTAAAGAGACCCAGTACTTC. Encoded protein: CASSQEGTAKETQYF.

The V call is TRBV5-4, the J call TRBJ1-1, with 8 bases aligning to TRBD1. Germline assignment: CDR1 SGHNT and CDR2 YYREEE (reference sequence). CDR3 length: 13 residues. V lost 1 base, J lost 9 bases, and 5 bases stayed unmatched. This CDR3 reads CASSLQGAQKAFF. In DNA, the CDR3 is TGTGCCAGCAGCTTGCAGGGGGCTCAAAAAGCTTTCTTT.

This chain uses TRBV28 with TRBJ1-1; 9 bases map to TRBD1. There are 14 residues in the CDR3. V shed 6 bases and J 5 bases; nucleotides not matched to a gene: 7. The germline V gene encodes CDR1 MDHEN and CDR2 SYDVKM. In nucleotides, the CDR3 is TGTGCCAGCAGCCCGGGACAGGGATGGACTGAAGCTTTCTTT. Amino acids: CASSPGQGWTEAFF.

This chain uses TRBV10-3 with TRBJ2-3; D perhaps matches TRBD2 (6 bases). CDR1 ENHRY and CDR2 SYGVKD come from the germline V gene. This CDR3 spans 18 amino acids. V was cut by 2 bases and J by 3 bases, with 21 bases left in between. The CDR3 DNA reads as TGTGCCATCAGTGAGGGGGCCTCACCAGGGCGGGGAACAGATACGCAGTATTTT. This sequence encodes CAISEGASPGRGTDTQYF.

The chain is built from TRBV4-2 and TRBJ1-3, with 7 bases that match TRBD1. Trimming removed 7 bases from V and 0 bases from J; junction bases left unmatched: 6. CDR3 length: 15 residues. Germline V gene lookup returns CDR1 LGHNA and CDR2 YNFKEQ. CDR3 in DNA: TGTGCCAGCACCGTGACAGGGAACTCTGGAAACACCATATATTTT. Amino acids: CASTVTGNSGNTIYF.